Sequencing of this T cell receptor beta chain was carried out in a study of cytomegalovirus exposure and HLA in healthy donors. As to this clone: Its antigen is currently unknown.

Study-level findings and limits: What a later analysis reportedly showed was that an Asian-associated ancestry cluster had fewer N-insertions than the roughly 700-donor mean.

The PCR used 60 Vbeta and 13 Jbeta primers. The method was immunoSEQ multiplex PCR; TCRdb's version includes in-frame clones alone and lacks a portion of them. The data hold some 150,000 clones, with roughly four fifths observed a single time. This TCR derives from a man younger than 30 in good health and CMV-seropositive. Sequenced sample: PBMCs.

CDR3 sequence: CASSQDGVLQETQYF. CDR3 nucleotides: TGTGCCAGCAGTCAGGACGGGGTCCTTCAAGAGACCCAGTACTTC. This chain links TRBV28 with TRBJ2-5, with D maybe TRBD2 (5 bases). CDR3 size: 15 residues. Per the germline V gene, CDR1 is MDHEN and CDR2 is SYDVKM. Deletions cut 5 bases from V and 2 bases from J, with 15 bases between.